This T cell receptor (beta chain) was sequenced for a study of blood T cells in healthy people across ages. The study drew donors from healthy Caucasian individuals in Russia aged about 6 to 95. Next came a second PCR, run for about 6 to 11 cycles, which used a sample-barcoded 5' primer along with a J-beta primer mix. TCRdb analysed the 5' RACE reads with MiXCR anew, one entry per CDR3 protein. Among roughly 680,000 distinct CDR3 sequences listed, roughly half were seen once. The CDR3 loop spans 16 amino acids. In germline, CDR1 is DFQATT, CDR2 SNEGSKA (reference sequence). Trimming took off 3 bases at V and 4 bases at J, with 18 bases between the two ends.

The sequence was collected from a woman aged 80 or older in good health. The J gene is TRBJ1-4, the V gene TRBV20-1; possibly TRBD1 for D (5 bases). Input material: blood. This chain's CDR3 is CSASDDSPIFNEKLFF. The DNA for the CDR3 is TGCAGTGCTAGTGATGACAGCCCCATCTTTAATGAAAAACTGTTTTTT.